This T cell receptor beta chain originates from a study of cytomegalovirus exposure and HLA in healthy donors. PCR primers comprised 60 Vbeta and 13 Jbeta primers. Data came from immunoSEQ multiplex PCR; TCRdb stores just in-frame clones and leaves some out. The table has some 130,000 clones, around 77% seen once. Trimming removed 6 bases from V and 5 bases from J, with 13 bases in between. CDR1 is LNHDA and CDR2 is SQIVND in the germline V gene (reference sequence). The CDR3 has 14 amino acids. What was sequenced was PBMCs. The rearrangement joins TRBV19 to TRBJ2-2, with no clear D. The clonotype was recovered from a man in his thirties or forties in good health and CMV-seronegative. This CDR3 is CASRPTLETGELFF. The CDR3 nucleotides are TGTGCCAGTAGGCCCACTCTCGAAACCGGGGAGCTGTTTTTT.